The present T cell receptor (beta chain) was sequenced within a study of radiation and T cells in renal cell carcinoma. Germline CDR1 and CDR2: SQVTM and ANQGSEA. Trimming pared 6 bases from V and 5 bases from J, leaving 12 bases between. The CDR3 is 12 amino acids. The repertoire was sequenced with immunoSEQ multiplex PCR; TCRdb's copy has only in-frame clones and lacks some. The sample gives roughly 130,000 clones, 88% of which show up once; approximately 5.8% is in the top ten. Indicated time point: blood 2 weeks post-SBRT. Treatment in this sample: 15 Gy SBRT to primary tumor, nephrectomy 4 weeks later. Clear cell pathology was present in this patient's renal cell carcinoma.

The sample consisted of blood, taken from a patient whose treatment included radiotherapy and nephrectomy. The source of this sequence is a woman in her 70s with renal cell carcinoma. J is TRBJ2-3 and V is TRBV29-1, with a possible D match to TRBD1 (5 bases). The CDR3 DNA reads as TGCAGCGTAGTAGGGGCCGAAGATACGCAGTATTTT. This sequence encodes CSVVGAEDTQYF.